A selection of T cell receptor beta chains follows, all from one sample in a study of shared clonotypes between healthy human individuals. Some clones are missing from TCRdb's copy, which holds only in-frame ones; the method was immunoSEQ multiplex PCR. The sample yields a few million clones, under 95% seen once. The sequenced sample was naive CD4+ T cells from PBMCs. The origin of the receptors is a man aged 18 to 29 in good health. Some clones in this sample may be carry-over from other donors' samples. The CDR3 runs from the conserved cysteine through the conserved F or W. D genes are given only for firm matches. Clone size is stated in some rows and not others, as once, few, many or a class when expanded.

clone size	V gene	J gene	D gene	CDR3 DNA	CDR3 protein
.	TRBV7-3	TRBJ2-7	.	TGTGCCAGCAATGTGCCCTCCTACGAGCAGTACTTC	CASNVPSYEQYF
.	TRBV6-1	TRBJ1-4	.	TGTGCCAGCAGTGTGGTGGTGGGGACGTCACCAGAAAAACTGTTTTTT	CASSVVVGTSPEKLFF
.	TRBV6-1	TRBJ1-5	.	TGTGCCAGCAGTGAAGGGACTTCCAATCAGCCCCAGCATTTT	CASSEGTSNQPQHF
.	TRBV27	TRBJ2-1	.	TGTGCCAGCAGTTTACCCGACAGGAATGAGCAGTTCTTC	CASSLPDRNEQFF
.	TRBV29-1	TRBJ2-7	TRBD2	TGCAGCGTTGGGTTACCGGGGGGGACGCTCTACGAGCAGTACTTC	CSVGLPGGTLYEQYF
.	TRBV28	TRBJ1-4	.	TGTGCCAGCAGCTGGGGGTCAACTAATGAAAAACTGTTTTTT	CASSWGSTNEKLFF
.	TRBV18	TRBJ1-5	TRBD1	TGTGCCAGCTCACCCCGACAGGGGGATCAGCCCCAGCATTTT	CASSPRQGDQPQHF
.	TRBV6-5	TRBJ2-5	TRBD2	TGTGCCAGCAGTTACTCGAGAACTAGCGTTGGGGAGACCCAGTACTTC	CASSYSRTSVGETQYF
.	TRBV15	TRBJ1-4	.	TGTGCCACCAGCAGTTACCGTCGACTTTACGAAAAACTGTTTTTT	CATSSYRRLYEKLFF
once	TRBV5-6	TRBJ2-5	TRBD1	TGTGCCAGCAGCCGGACAGGCCAAGGGGAGACCCAGTACTTC	CASSRTGQGETQYF
.	TRBV9	TRBJ2-7	TRBD2	TGTGCCAGCAGCGTCGGGGGGATTAGTCACGAGCAGTACTTC	CASSVGGISHEQYF
.	TRBV7-3	TRBJ2-7	TRBD1	TGTGCCAGCAGCCTTACAGGGGATTCGGTTTTGCGGTACTTC	CASSLTGDSVLRYF
.	TRBV21-1	TRBJ2-3	.	TGTGCCAGCAGCATCAGGACTAGGGTTCGGACCCCAGATACGCAGTATTTT	CASSIRTRVRTPDTQYF
.	TRBV6-5	TRBJ2-7	.	TGTGCCAGCAGGGCCGACCCCGCGGGGTCCTACGAGCAGTACTTC	CASRADPAGSYEQYF
.	TRBV11-3	TRBJ1-5	.	TGTGCCAGCAGTTCCCCCGGACTGCAGAAAAAGAACTATAGCAATCAGCCCCAGCATTTT	CASSSPGLQKKNYSNQPQHF
.	TRBV5-1	TRBJ2-1	.	TGCGCCAGCAGCTCCCTTTCGGGCGGACACACCTCCTACAATGAGCAGTTCTTC	CASSSLSGGHTSYNEQFF
.	TRBV11-3	TRBJ2-7	.	TGTGCCAGCAGCAAGGGGACTTCGAGCTCCTACGAGCAGTACTTC	CASSKGTSSSYEQYF
.	TRBV19	TRBJ1-1	.	TGTGCCAGTAGTCCGACCCCGGCTTCGGGAGCTGAAGCTTTCTTT	CASSPTPASGAEAFF
once	TRBV29-1	TRBJ2-2	.	TGCAGCGCCGGACAGATTGGGACCGGGGAGCTGTTTTTT	CSAGQIGTGELFF
.	TRBV5-6	TRBJ2-7	TRBD1	TGTGCCAGCAGCCGGACAGGACGCTCCTACGAGCAGTACTTC	CASSRTGRSYEQYF